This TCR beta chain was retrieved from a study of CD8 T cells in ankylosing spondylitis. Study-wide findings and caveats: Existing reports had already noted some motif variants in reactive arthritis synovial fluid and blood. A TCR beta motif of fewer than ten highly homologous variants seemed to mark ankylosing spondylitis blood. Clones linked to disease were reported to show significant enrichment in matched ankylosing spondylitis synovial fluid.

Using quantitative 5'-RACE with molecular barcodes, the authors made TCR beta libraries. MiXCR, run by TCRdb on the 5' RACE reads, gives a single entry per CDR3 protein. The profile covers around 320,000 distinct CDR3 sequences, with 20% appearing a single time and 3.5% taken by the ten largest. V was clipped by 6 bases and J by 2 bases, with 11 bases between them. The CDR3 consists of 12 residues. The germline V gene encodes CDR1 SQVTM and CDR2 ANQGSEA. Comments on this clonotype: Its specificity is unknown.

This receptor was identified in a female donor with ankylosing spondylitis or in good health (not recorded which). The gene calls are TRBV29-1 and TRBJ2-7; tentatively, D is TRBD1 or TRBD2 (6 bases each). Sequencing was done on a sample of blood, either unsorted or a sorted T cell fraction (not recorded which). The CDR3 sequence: CSVRDTPYEQYF. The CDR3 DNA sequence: TGCAGCGTGCGGGACACTCCCTACGAGCAGTACTTC.